The next 18 T cell receptor beta chains were all read from a single sample in a study of chemoradiotherapy in HPV16-positive cancers. Clones were read by immunoSEQ multiplex PCR, and TCRdb kept only the in-frame ones, dropping some. The sample has about 500 clones, roughly 82% seen once; the top ten hold around 18%. This material consisted of tumor tissue, taken from a patient who underwent chemoradiotherapy. The receptors derive from a human donor with HPV-associated anogenital cancer.

The V gene is TRBV9, the J gene TRBJ1-1; D unresolved. CDR1 and CDR2 from the germline V gene are SGDLS and YYNGEE. The CDR3 length is 13 residues. V was pared by 0 bases and J by 0 bases, with 3 bases between. The CDR3 region is CASSVAVNTEAFF. The CDR3 nucleotides are TGTGCCAGCAGCGTAGCCGTGAACACTGAAGCTTTCTTT. The complete variable domain, with remaining parts taken from reference TRBV9 and TRBJ1-1, reads DSGVTQTPKHLITATGQRVTLRCSPRSGDLSVYWYQQSLDQGLQFLIQYYNGEERAKGNILERFSAQQFPDLHSELNLSSLELGDSALYFCASSVAVNTEAFFGQGTRLTVV.

This rearrangement joins TRBV5-1 to TRBJ1-1; 10 positions match TRBD1. Losses at the gene ends were 3 bases for V and 8 bases for J; bases not matched to a gene: 10. CDR3 size: 15 residues. The germline V gene encodes CDR1 SGHRS and CDR2 YFSETQ. CDR3 DNA sequence: TGCGCCAGCAGCTCCCCCGGGACAGGGGTTTTCGAAGCTTTCTTT. It codes for CASSSPGTGVFEAFF. Together with reference TRBV5-1 and TRBJ1-1, the CDR3 gives the full variable domain: KAGVTQTPRYLIKTRGQQVTLSCSPISGHRSVSWYQQTPGQGLQFLFEYFSETQRNKGNFPGRFSGRQFSNSRSEMNVSTLELGDSALYLCASSSPGTGVFEAFFGQGTRLTVV.

This chain joins TRBV28 and TRBJ2-1; D is possibly TRBD2 (6 bases). Looked up from germline, CDR1 is MDHEN and CDR2 is SYDVKM. The V end was cut by 2 bases, the J end by 2 bases, with 10 bases between. The CDR3 covers 15 residues. The CDR3 here is CASSLAGSAYNEQFF. Written as DNA, the CDR3 is TGTGCCAGCAGTTTAGCGGGGTCCGCCTACAATGAGCAGTTCTTC.

V usage is TRBV19 and J usage is TRBJ2-2; D is ambiguous. Germline V gives CDR1 LNHDA, CDR2 SQIVND (reference sequence). Trimming removed 3 bases from V and 7 bases from J, with 21 bases in between. The CDR3 length is 17 residues. The CDR3 is CASSIAGPILGYGELFF. CDR3 in DNA: TGTGCCAGTAGTATTGCCGGGCCGATCTTGGGATACGGGGAGCTGTTTTTT.

J is TRBJ2-3 and V is TRBV7-9, with 8 positions matching TRBD2. Germline CDR1 and CDR2: SEHNR and FQNEAQ (reference sequence). Trimming removed 5 bases from V and 1 base from J; junction bases left unmatched: 11. The CDR3 extends over 17 amino acids. The CDR3 bases are TGTGCCAGCAGCCCCCGTGGGAGCGGGAGTGGCACAGATACGCAGTATTTT. It codes for CASSPRGSGSGTDTQYF.

The V gene is TRBV11-2, the J gene TRBJ1-1; D call uncertain. Germline V gene lookup returns CDR1 SGHAT and CDR2 FQNNGV. The CDR3 runs 14 residues. The V end lost 5 bases, the J end lost 1 base, and 11 bases lay between the germline ends. The DNA for the CDR3 is TGTGCCAGCAGCATGAGGCTCGGGAACACTGAAGCTTTCTTT. This sequence encodes CASSMRLGNTEAFF.

The chain combines TRBV28 with TRBJ1-4; D is unclear. This CDR3 spans 17 amino acids. V dropped 5 bases and J dropped 6 bases, with 22 bases sitting between them. In germline, CDR1 is MDHEN, CDR2 SYDVKM. The CDR3 coding sequence is TGTGCCAGCAGTACTAAATATACCCTGGAGGTGGATGAAAAACTGTTTTTT. It is translated as CASSTKYTLEVDEKLFF. Full variable domain (missing parts from reference TRBV28 and TRBJ1-4): DVKVTQSSRYLVKRTGEKVFLECVQDMDHENMFWYRQDPGLGLRLIYFSYDVKMKEKGDIPEGYSVSREKKERFSLILESASTNQTSMYLCASSTKYTLEVDEKLFFGSGTQLSVL.

V gene TRBV13 combines with J gene TRBJ1-1, with D possibly matching TRBD1 (5 bases). Trimming shortened V by 2 bases and J by 4 bases, and 5 bases separated the two germline ends. The CDR3 length is 12 residues. CDR1 is PRHDT and CDR2 is FYEKMQ in the germline V gene (reference sequence). The CDR3 loop reads CASSLQGTEAFF. The CDR3 DNA follows: TGTGCCAGCAGCTTACAGGGCACTGAAGCTTTCTTT.

The DNA for the CDR3 is TGTGCCAGCAGTTTAGGGGCGAACACCGGGGAGCTGTTTTTT. Translated, it gives CASSLGANTGELFF. The V gene is TRBV28, the J gene TRBJ2-2; D not certain. Germline V lookup: CDR1 MDHEN, CDR2 SYDVKM. The V and J ends lost 2 bases and 0 bases respectively, with 4 bases between them. The length of the CDR3 is 14 residues.

The chain combines TRBV20-1 with TRBJ2-7, with D possibly matching TRBD1 (5 bases). CDR1 and CDR2 (germline): DFQATT, SNEGSKA (reference sequence). Trimming left V 5 bases short and J 5 bases short, with 10 bases between. CDR3 length: 11 residues. The CDR3 loop is CSAPGSHEQYF. In DNA form, the CDR3 reads TGCAGTGCTCCAGGGTCCCACGAGCAGTACTTC.

This chain joins TRBV6-6 and TRBJ2-7; 8 bases line up with TRBD2. V lost 5 bases, J lost 2 bases, and 8 bases stayed unmatched. The germline V gene has CDR1 MNHNY and CDR2 SVGAGI (reference sequence). This CDR3 region has 15 residues. CDR3 bases: TGTGCCAGCAGTCCCCCGGGAGGGAGGACCTACGAGCAGTACTTC. This codes for CASSPPGGRTYEQYF.

This clone has a handful of counts. The chain employs TRBV4-2 and TRBJ1-1; D is possibly TRBD1 (6 bases). The CDR3 is made up of 14 amino acids. CDR1 and CDR2 (germline): LGHNA, YNFKEQ. The V end lost 3 bases, the J end lost 7 bases, and 15 bases lay between the germline ends. As DNA, the CDR3 is TGTGCCAGCAGCCAGACGCCCGACAGGATTGAAGCTTTCTTT. This translates into CASSQTPDRIEAFF.

V is TRBV2 and J is TRBJ2-7; 10 bases match TRBD2. The CDR3 extends over 15 amino acids. Germline loops: CDR1 SNHLY, CDR2 FYNNEI. V lost 8 bases, J lost 0 bases, and 7 bases stayed unmatched. Here the CDR3 DNA reads TGTGCCAGCGGGGGCACTAGCGGGGACTCCTACGAGCAGTACTTC. Translation gives CASGGTSGDSYEQYF.

The chain combines TRBV5-8 with TRBJ2-7; maybe TRBD1 (6 bases). Germline values: CDR1 SGHTS, CDR2 YDEGEE. The CDR3 runs 14 residues. The V end lost 5 bases, the J end lost 6 bases, and 18 bases lay between the germline ends. The DNA of the CDR3 is TGTGCCAGCAGTTTTGGACAGCCGGGGATCGAGCAGTACTTC. Residues: CASSFGQPGIEQYF.

This chain links TRBV13 with TRBJ2-2, with D perhaps assigned TRBD1 or TRBD2 (5 bases each). The V gene's germline CDR1 is PRHDT and CDR2 FYEKMQ (reference sequence). The CDR3 covers 14 residues. The V and J ends lost 10 bases and 3 bases respectively, with 15 bases between them. This CDR3 reads CATRDRGDTGELFF. CDR3 sequence (DNA): TGTGCCACCAGAGACCGGGGCGACACCGGGGAGCTGTTTTTT.

This rearrangement joins TRBV7-9 to TRBJ2-7; D uncertain. From germline, CDR1 is SEHNR and CDR2 FQNEAQ (reference sequence). The CDR3 has 14 amino acids. Trimming pared 1 base from V and 3 bases from J, leaving 10 bases between. CDR3 nucleotide sequence: TGTGCCAGCAGCTTAGGGGTCGTAAACTACGAGCAGTACTTC. Translating gives CASSLGVVNYEQYF.

This clone showed up just a few times. The CDR3 here is CASSLVLTSQSRANVLTF. CDR3 nucleotide sequence: TGCGCCAGCAGCCTCGTTTTGACGTCACAAAGTCGGGCCAACGTCCTGACTTTC. The V gene is TRBV4-3, the J gene TRBJ2-6; D uncertain. Germline CDR1 and CDR2: LGHNA and YSLEER. This CDR3 comprises 18 residues. V gave up 4 bases and J gave up 5 bases, with 21 bases separating them.

This chain links TRBV6-5 with TRBJ1-6, with no clear D. Germline V gene lookup returns CDR1 MNHEY and CDR2 SVGAGI. The V end lost 8 bases, the J end lost 7 bases, and 15 bases lay between the germline ends. CDR3 length: 14 residues. The chain's CDR3 is CASCREGKNSPLHF. As DNA, the CDR3 is TGTGCCAGCTGTCGGGAGGGAAAAAATTCACCCCTCCACTTT.